The clone carrying this T cell receptor (beta chain) was detected many times. Antigen unknown. Germline CDR1 reads WNHNN; CDR2 reads SYGVQD (reference sequence). This CDR3 region has 16 residues. The V segment lost 8 bases and the J segment 2 bases; nucleotides outside the gene matches: 15. The CDR3 regions of TCR beta were amplified from RNA transcripts. HTBI primers drove first-round RT-PCR of the TCR CDR3. Each CDR3 protein gets one entry after TCRdb re-called the multiplex PCR reads with MiXCR. The data contain about 570,000 distinct CDR3 sequences, around 45% of them singletons. Diagnosing involved the use of clinical symptoms, serum thyroxine and TRAb, thyroid ultrasound and orbital computed tomography. The data are from a study of T cells in Graves' hyperthyroidism and ophthalmopathy. Study-wide findings and caveats: Stable hyperthyroidism was separated from ophthalmopathy by a model based on 13 V-J features. Ophthalmopathy was model-predicted a median about 6.9 months pre-onset. Appearing also in blood were most of the thyroid clonotypes expanded above 0.001.

This sequence joins TRBV10-1 and TRBJ2-7; 7 nucleotides align to TRBD2. Input material: peripheral blood or thyroid tissue (not recorded which). This receptor was obtained from an adult woman with Graves' disease, either hyperthyroidism or ophthalmopathy (not recorded which). This chain's CDR3 is CASRPTPGTMAYEQYF. The CDR3, as DNA: TGCGCCAGCCGACCCACACCCGGGACTATGGCCTACGAGCAGTACTTC.